The present T cell receptor beta chain was sequenced within a study of liver allograft versus peripheral blood T cells. About the research overall: Repertoires of T cell receptors in transplanted livers were compared with recipients' peripheral blood repertoires.

In germline, CDR1 is LNHNV, CDR2 YYDKDF (reference sequence). The length of the CDR3 is 15 residues. The V end lost 0 bases, the J end lost 8 bases, and 16 bases lay between the germline ends. Each CDR3 protein is one row after TCRdb ran MiXCR on the reads. The data show roughly 3,700 distinct CDR3 sequences, 15% to 20% seen once. This clonotype is medium-sized. This TCR was sampled from a human patient who had a liver transplant. A share of the T cells may be of graft donor origin. J is TRBJ1-2 and V is TRBV15; no reliable D call. CDR3 sequence (DNA): TGTGCCACCAGCAGAGATTCGGAGCCATTCTTGGGCTACACCTTC. Protein: CATSRDSEPFLGYTF.